A selection of T cell receptor beta chains follows, all from one sample in a study of breast tumors, draining lymph nodes, adjacent tissues. TCRdb ran MiXCR on the multiplex PCR reads and lists one entry per CDR3 protein. The table has 150,000 to 200,000 distinct CDR3 sequences, around 33% seen once. The sample was axillary lymph node tissue. Receptors were obtained from a female donor with breast cancer. Some clones in this sample may be carry-over from other donors' samples. Each CDR3 is given with its conserved first and last residue. A D gene is named only where the DNA matches it firmly. Clone sizes are given selectively: once, few, many, or a class where the clone is expanded.

TRBV11-2,12,NA,many,TRBJ2-7,CASSQQGYEQYF,TGTGCCAGCAGTCAACAGGGCTACGAGCAGTACTTC
TRBV5-1,15,TRBD2,many,TRBJ2-7,CASSSVAGTSYEQYF,TGCGCCAGCAGCTCGGTAGCGGGGACCTCCTACGAGCAGTACTTC
TRBV15,12,NA,many,TRBJ1-5,CATSGSDQPQHF,TGTGCCACCAGCGGGTCAGACCAGCCCCAGCATTTT
TRBV6-4,14,NA,many,TRBJ2-7,CASSDSTGRREQYF,TGTGCCAGCAGTGACTCGACAGGGAGGCGCGAGCAGTACTTC
TRBV20-1,15,TRBD2,many,TRBJ2-5,CSAHRGDAIVGTQYF,TGCAGTGCCCACCGGGGGGACGCGATAGTGGGGACCCAGTACTTC
TRBV2,13,TRBD1,many,TRBJ1-1,CASSNDRGTEAFF,TGTGCCAGCAGTAACGACAGGGGGACTGAAGCTTTCTTT
TRBV6-1,15,NA,NA,TRBJ2-7,CASIRPGDFSYEQYF,TGTGCCAGCATTCGACCTGGGGACTTCTCCTACGAGCAGTACTTC
TRBV3-1,13,NA,many,TRBJ2-7,CASSPGPGREQYF,TGTGCCAGCAGCCCAGGTCCGGGTCGCGAGCAGTACTTC
TRBV7-9,17,TRBD1,many,TRBJ1-4,CASSFGERGRDRGKLFF,TGTGCCAGCAGCTTTGGCGAGAGGGGGCGAGACCGGGGAAAACTGTTTTTT
TRBV19,13,NA,few,TRBJ1-1,CASSASPETEAFF,TGTGCCAGTAGTGCGTCACCGGAGACTGAAGCTTTCTTT
TRBV10-3,15,NA,NA,TRBJ1-6,CAISVLSASNSPLHF,TGTGCCATCAGTGTGTTATCGGCCTCCAATTCACCCCTCCACTTT
TRBV2,17,NA,NA,TRBJ1-3,CASTPRGAGWTGNTIYF,TGTGCCAGCACCCCAAGGGGGGCAGGGTGGACTGGAAACACCATATATTTT
TRBV19,14,NA,many,TRBJ1-2,CASSREDGGYGYTF,TGTGCCAGTAGTAGAGAGGACGGTGGCTATGGCTACACCTTC
TRBV24-1,10,NA,once,TRBJ1-2,CATSDQGYTF,TGTGCCACCAGTGATCAGGGCTACACCTTC
TRBV20-1,14,TRBD1,once,TRBJ1-5,CSAQARDRVRYEHF,TGCAGTGCTCAAGCCCGGGACAGGGTGAGGTACGAGCATTTT
TRBV5-4,13,NA,many,TRBJ1-2,CASHGPANYGYTF,TGTGCCAGTCACGGACCCGCTAACTATGGCTACACCTTC
TRBV27,14,TRBD2,NA,TRBJ2-1,CASSLAGGWNEQFF,TGTGCCAGCAGTCTAGCGGGCGGTTGGAATGAGCAGTTCTTC
TRBV20-1,18,NA,many,TRBJ1-6,CSARRRGWGGGYNSPLHF,TGCAGTGCTAGGCGGAGGGGTTGGGGGGGGGGGTATAATTCACCCCTCCACTTT
TRBV11-3,11,NA,many,TRBJ2-2,CASRASGELFF,TGTGCCAGTCGCGCGTCCGGGGAGCTGTTTTTT
TRBV5-1,15,TRBD1,many,TRBJ2-7,CASSPGQVTSYEQYF,TGCGCCAGCAGCCCAGGACAGGTCACCTCCTACGAGCAGTACTTC
TRBV20-1,12,TRBD1,many,TRBJ1-2,CSALGQAYGYTF,TGCAGTGCTTTGGGACAGGCTTATGGCTACACCTTC
TRBV28,14,NA,NA,TRBJ1-2,CASSLDPGVYGYTF,TGTGCCAGCAGTTTAGACCCAGGGGTCTATGGCTACACCTTC
TRBV5-1,16,TRBD1,NA,TRBJ2-7,CASSREGQGVPYEQYF,TGCGCCAGCAGCCGGGAGGGACAGGGGGTACCCTACGAGCAGTACTTC
TRBV9,16,NA,NA,TRBJ1-4,CASSEMLKGNNEKLFF,TGTGCCAGCAGCGAGATGCTCAAGGGGAATAATGAAAAACTGTTTTTT
TRBV7-2,15,TRBD2,many,TRBJ2-1,CASSLGLAVRGEQFF,TGTGCCAGCAGCCTAGGACTAGCGGTTAGGGGTGAGCAGTTCTTC
TRBV12-3/TRBV12-4,12,NA,many,TRBJ2-2,CASSRATGELFF,TGTGCCAGCAGTCGAGCCACCGGGGAGCTGTTTTTT
TRBV7-2,13,NA,many,TRBJ1-6,CASSLDYSSPLHF,TGTGCCAGCAGCTTAGACTACAGTTCACCCCTCCACTTT
TRBV11-2,15,TRBD2,many,TRBJ2-5,CASSRGGVRQETQYF,TGTGCCAGCAGCCGCGGGGGGGTGAGGCAAGAGACCCAGTACTTC
TRBV28,14,NA,many,TRBJ1-6,CASILDRNNSPLHF,TGTGCCAGCATCCTAGACAGAAATAATTCACCCCTCCACTTT
TRBV20-1,12,TRBD2,many,TRBJ2-5,CSARTSGETQYF,TGCAGTGCCAGGACTAGCGGGGAGACCCAGTACTTC
TRBV20-1,18,TRBD2,many,TRBJ2-5,CSASNPGLAGWGGGTQYF,TGCAGTGCCAGCAATCCGGGACTAGCGGGATGGGGCGGCGGGACCCAGTACTTC
TRBV4-1,17,TRBD1,NA,TRBJ1-1,CASSPGTGSRGHTEAFF,TGCGCCAGCAGCCCCGGGACAGGGAGCCGAGGGCACACTGAAGCTTTCTTT
TRBV7-2,13,TRBD2,NA,TRBJ2-7,CASSTSGSSEQYF,TGTGCCAGCAGCACTAGCGGGAGCTCCGAGCAGTACTTC
TRBV2,13,NA,many,TRBJ1-6,CASSAGPKVALHF,TGTGCCAGCAGTGCGGGACCTAAAGTAGCCCTCCACTTT
TRBV3-1,15,TRBD2,NA,TRBJ2-3,CASSQGGGATDTQYF,TGTGCCAGCAGCCAAGGCGGGGGGGCCACAGATACGCAGTATTTT